The present T cell receptor (beta chain) was sequenced within a study of chemoradiotherapy in HPV16-positive cancers. Study observations and caveats: The functional HPV-specific definition rests on just a couple of HPV16-positive patients. Candidate HPV-specific clones and E7-related TCR motifs grew in tumor during treatment. HPV-responsive T-cell expansion during chemoradiotherapy was linked to improved recurrence-free survival in HPV16-positive patients.

Libraries were prepared by immunoSEQ multiplex PCR; TCRdb keeps only in-frame clonotypes and omits some of them. In the table there are approximately 3,500 clones, 75% to 85% of which are singletons. The CDR3 loop spans 14 amino acids. With V trimmed by 2 bases and J by 8 bases, 7 bases remained unmatched. The germline gives CDR1 WNHNN, CDR2 SYGVQD (reference sequence). With respect to this clone: Its antigen is not known.

Repeated repertoire sampling spanned the course of chemoradiotherapy. The receptor comes from a human donor with HPV-associated anogenital cancer. The sequencing used tumor tissue, collected from a patient who underwent chemoradiotherapy. The chain uses TRBV10-1 and TRBJ1-1, with TRBD1 identical over 8 bases. The DNA of the CDR3 is TGCGCCAGCAGTGAGACGAGACAGGGGAAAGAAGCTTTCTTT. Translation gives CASSETRQGKEAFF.